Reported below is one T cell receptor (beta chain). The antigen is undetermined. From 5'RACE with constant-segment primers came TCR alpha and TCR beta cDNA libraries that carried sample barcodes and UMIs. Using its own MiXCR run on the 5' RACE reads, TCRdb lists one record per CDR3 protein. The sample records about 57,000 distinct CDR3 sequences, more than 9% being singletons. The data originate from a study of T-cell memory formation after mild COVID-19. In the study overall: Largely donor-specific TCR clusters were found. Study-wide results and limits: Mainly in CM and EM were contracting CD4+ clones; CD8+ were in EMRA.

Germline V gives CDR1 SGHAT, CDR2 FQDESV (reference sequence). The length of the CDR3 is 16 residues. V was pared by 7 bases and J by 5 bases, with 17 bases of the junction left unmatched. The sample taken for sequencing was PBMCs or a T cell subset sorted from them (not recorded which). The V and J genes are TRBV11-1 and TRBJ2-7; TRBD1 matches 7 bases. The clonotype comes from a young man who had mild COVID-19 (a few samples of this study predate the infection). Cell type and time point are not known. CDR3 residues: CASTKPSAQGRNEQYF. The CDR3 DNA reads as TGTGCCAGCACCAAGCCCTCCGCACAGGGGCGGAACGAGCAGTACTTC.